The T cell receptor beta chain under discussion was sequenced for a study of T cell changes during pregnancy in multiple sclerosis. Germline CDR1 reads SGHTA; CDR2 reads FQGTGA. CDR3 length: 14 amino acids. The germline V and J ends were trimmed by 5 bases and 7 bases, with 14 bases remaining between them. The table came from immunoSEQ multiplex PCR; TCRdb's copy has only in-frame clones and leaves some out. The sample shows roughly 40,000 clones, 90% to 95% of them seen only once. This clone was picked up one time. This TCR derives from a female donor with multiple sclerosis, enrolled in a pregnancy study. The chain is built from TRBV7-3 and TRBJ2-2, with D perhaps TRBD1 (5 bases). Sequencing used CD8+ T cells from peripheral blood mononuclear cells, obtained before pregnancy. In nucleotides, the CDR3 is TGTGCCAGCAGCCCTACAGGTGGTTACGGGGAGCTGTTTTTT. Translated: CASSPTGGYGELFF.